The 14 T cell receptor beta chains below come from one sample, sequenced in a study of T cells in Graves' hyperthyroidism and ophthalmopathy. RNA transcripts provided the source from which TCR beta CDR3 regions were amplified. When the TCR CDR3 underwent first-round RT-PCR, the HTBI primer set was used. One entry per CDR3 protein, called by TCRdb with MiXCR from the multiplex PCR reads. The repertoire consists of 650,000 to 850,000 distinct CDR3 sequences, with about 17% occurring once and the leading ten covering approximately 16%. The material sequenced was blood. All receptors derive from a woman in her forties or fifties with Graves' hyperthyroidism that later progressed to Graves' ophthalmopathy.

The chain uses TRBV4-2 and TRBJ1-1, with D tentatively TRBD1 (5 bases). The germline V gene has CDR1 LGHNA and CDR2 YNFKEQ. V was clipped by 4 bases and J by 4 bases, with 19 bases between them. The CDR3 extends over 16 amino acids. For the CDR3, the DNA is TGTGCCAGCAGCCTCCGGAAGGAGGGGCTAGGCACTGAAGCTTTCTTT. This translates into CASSLRKEGLGTEAFF.

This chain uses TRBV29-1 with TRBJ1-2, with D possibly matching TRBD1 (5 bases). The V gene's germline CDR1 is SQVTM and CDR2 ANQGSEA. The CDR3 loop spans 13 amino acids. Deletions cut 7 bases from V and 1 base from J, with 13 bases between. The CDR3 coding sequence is TGCAGCGCAGTGACAGTGGATAACTATGGCTACACCTTC. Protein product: CSAVTVDNYGYTF.

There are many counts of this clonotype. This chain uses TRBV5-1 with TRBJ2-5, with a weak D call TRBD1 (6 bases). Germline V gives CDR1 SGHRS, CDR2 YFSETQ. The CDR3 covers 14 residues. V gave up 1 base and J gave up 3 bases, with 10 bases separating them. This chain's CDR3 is CASSLTGSEETQYF. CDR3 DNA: TGCGCCAGCAGCTTGACAGGGTCGGAAGAGACCCAGTACTTC.

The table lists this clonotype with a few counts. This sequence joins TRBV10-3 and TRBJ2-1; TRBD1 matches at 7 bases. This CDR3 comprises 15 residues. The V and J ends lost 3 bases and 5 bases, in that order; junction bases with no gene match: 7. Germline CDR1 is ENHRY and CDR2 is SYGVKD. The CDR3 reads CAISDPRTGHNEQFF. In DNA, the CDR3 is TGTGCCATCAGTGACCCTCGGACAGGACACAATGAGCAGTTCTTC.

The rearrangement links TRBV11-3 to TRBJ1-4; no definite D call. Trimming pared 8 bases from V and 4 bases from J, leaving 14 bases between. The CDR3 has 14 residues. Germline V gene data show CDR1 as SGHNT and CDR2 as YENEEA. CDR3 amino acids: CASPLRRVNEKLFF. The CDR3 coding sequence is TGTGCCAGCCCATTACGACGGGTTAATGAAAAACTGTTTTTT.

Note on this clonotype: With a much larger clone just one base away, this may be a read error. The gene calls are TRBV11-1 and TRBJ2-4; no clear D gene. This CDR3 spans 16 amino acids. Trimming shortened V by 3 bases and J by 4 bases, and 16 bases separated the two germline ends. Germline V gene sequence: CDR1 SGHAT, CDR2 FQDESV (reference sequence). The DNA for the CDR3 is TGTGCCAGCAGCTTTTCAGTCTCGATAGGAAAAAACATTCAGTACTTC. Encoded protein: CASSFSVSIGKNIQYF.

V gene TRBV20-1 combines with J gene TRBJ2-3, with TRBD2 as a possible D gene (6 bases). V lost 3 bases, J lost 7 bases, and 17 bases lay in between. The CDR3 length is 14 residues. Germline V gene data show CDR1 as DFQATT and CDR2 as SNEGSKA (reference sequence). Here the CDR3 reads CSARGPAGTNTQYF. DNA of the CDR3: TGCAGTGCTAGGGGCCCAGCGGGCACTAATACGCAGTATTTT.

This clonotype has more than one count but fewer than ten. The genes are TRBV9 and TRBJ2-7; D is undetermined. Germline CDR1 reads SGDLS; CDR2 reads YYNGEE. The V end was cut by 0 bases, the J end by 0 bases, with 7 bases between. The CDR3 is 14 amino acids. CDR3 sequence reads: CASSVERSSYEQYF. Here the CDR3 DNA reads TGTGCCAGCAGCGTAGAACGGAGCTCCTACGAGCAGTACTTC.

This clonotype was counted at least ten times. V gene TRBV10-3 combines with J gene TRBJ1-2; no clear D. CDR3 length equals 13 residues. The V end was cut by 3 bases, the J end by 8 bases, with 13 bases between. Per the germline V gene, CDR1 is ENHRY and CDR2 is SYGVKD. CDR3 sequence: CAISDNSLAGYTF. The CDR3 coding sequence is TGTGCCATCAGTGATAACAGCCTAGCGGGCTACACCTTC.

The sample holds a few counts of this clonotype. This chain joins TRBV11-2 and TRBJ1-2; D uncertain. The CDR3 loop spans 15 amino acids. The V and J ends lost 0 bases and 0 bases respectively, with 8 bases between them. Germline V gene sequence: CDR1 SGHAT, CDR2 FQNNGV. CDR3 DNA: TGTGCCAGCAGCTTAGATCGATTATCTAACTATGGCTACACCTTC. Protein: CASSLDRLSNYGYTF.

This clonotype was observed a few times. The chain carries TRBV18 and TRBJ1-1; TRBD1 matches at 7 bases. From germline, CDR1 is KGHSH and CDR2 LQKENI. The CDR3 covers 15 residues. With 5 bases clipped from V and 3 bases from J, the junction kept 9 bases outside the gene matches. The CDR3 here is CASSATGYGDTEAFF. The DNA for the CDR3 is TGTGCCAGCTCAGCGACAGGGTACGGTGACACTGAAGCTTTCTTT.

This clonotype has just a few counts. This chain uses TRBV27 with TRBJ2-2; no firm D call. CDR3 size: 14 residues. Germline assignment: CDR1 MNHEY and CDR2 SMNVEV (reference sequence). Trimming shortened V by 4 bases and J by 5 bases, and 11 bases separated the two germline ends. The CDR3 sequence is CASSYGSQTGELFF. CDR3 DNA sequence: TGTGCCAGCAGTTACGGCAGTCAGACCGGGGAGCTGTTTTTT.

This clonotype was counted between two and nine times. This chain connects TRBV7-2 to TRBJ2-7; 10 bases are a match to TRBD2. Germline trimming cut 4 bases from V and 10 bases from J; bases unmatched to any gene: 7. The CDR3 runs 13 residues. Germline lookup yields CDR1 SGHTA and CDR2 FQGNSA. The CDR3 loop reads CASSSLAGVDQYF. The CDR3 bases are TGTGCCAGCAGCTCGCTAGCGGGGGTTGACCAGTACTTC.

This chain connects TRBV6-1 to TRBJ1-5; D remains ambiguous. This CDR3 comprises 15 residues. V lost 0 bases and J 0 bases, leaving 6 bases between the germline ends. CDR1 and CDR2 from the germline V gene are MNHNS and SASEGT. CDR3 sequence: CASSEAQYSNQPQHF. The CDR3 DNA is TGTGCCAGCAGTGAAGCGCAGTATAGCAATCAGCCCCAGCATTTT.